This TCR beta chain comes out of a study of CD8 T cells in Susac syndrome. An input of about 0.5 to 1 ug of RNA was subjected to reverse transcription using random hexamers. Amplification of TCR beta CDR3 across 54 Vbeta and 13 Jbeta was performed with immunoSEQ multiplex PCR. TCRdb fed the immunoSEQ multiplex PCR reads into MiXCR, producing one record per CDR3 protein. The sample lists roughly 170,000 distinct CDR3 sequences, over 85% occurring once. The TCR originated in a human donor with multiple sclerosis. What was sequenced was CD4+ T cells from PBMCs.

The CDR3: CASSLDQGRSEQFF. The CDR3 DNA follows: TGTGCCAGCAGCTTGGATCAGGGGAGAAGTGAGCAGTTCTTC. The V call is TRBV5-4, the J call TRBJ2-1; a weak D match, TRBD1 (6 bases). The CDR3 contains 14 residues. From germline, CDR1 is SGHNT and CDR2 YYREEE (reference sequence). V was trimmed by 0 bases and J by 9 bases, leaving 13 bases between them.